This TCR beta chain was recorded in a study of identifying expanded T cells in peripheral blood. Whole-study results and caveats: Across healthy donors, higher total template counts meant significantly greater approximately two-week count variance.

This CDR3 has 16 residues. V was clipped by 0 bases and J by 6 bases, with 16 bases between them. Looked up from germline, CDR1 is MGHRA and CDR2 is YSYEKL. Turning to this clone: Its specificity is unknown.

Sequencing was performed with immunoSEQ multiplex PCR; in TCRdb, only in-frame clones are kept and a portion is missing. The table lists some 90,000 clones, more than 75% of them singletons. Healthy donors had no documented immune events, such as infections, while sampled. The TCR sequence derives from a person between 18 and 69 years old in good health. This rearrangement joins TRBV4-1 to TRBJ2-3; D ambiguous. Input material: blood. The CDR3 DNA reads TGCGCCAGCAGCCAAGAGCGGCTTCTAGTGGGCGATACGCAGTATTTT. This encodes CASSQERLLVGDTQYF.